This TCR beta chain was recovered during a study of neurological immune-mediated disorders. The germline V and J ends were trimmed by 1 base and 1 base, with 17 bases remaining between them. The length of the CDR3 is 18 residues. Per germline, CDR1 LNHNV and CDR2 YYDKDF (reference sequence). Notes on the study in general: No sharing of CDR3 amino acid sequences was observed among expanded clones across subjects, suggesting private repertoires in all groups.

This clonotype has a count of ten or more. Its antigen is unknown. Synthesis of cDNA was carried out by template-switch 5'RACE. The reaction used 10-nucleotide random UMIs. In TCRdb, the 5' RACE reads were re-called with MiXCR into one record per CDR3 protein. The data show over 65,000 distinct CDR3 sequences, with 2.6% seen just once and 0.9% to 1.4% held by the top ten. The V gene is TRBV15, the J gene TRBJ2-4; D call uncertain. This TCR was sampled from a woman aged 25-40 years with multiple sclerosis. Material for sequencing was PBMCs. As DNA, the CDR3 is TGTGCCACCAGCAGAGGGGCAACGATGAATTCGGCCAAAAACATTCAGTACTTC. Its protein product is CATSRGATMNSAKNIQYF.